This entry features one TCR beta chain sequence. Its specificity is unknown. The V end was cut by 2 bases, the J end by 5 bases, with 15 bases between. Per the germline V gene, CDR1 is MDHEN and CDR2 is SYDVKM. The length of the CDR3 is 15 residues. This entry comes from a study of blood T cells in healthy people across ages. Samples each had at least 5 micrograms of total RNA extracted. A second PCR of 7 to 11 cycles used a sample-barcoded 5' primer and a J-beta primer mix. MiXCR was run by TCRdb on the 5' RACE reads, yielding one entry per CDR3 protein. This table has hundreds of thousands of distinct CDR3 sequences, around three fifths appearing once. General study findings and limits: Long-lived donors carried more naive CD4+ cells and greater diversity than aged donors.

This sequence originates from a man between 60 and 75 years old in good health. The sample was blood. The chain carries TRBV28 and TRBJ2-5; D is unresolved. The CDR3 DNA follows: TGTGCCAGCAGTTTACCCGGGCAACTCGGGGAGACCCAGTACTTC. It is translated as CASSLPGQLGETQYF.